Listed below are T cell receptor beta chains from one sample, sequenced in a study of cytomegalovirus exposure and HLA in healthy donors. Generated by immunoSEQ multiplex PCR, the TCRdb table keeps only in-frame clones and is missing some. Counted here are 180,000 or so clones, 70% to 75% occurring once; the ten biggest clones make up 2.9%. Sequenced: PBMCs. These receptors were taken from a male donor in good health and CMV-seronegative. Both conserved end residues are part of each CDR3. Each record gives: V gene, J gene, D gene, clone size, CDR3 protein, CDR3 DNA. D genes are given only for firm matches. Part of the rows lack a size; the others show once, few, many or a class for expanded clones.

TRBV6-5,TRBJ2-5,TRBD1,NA,CASSYSTGGVMTQYF,TGTGCCAGCAGTTACTCAACAGGGGGCGTGATGACCCAGTACTTC
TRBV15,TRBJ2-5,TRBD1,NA,CATSRVPGGQETQYF,TGTGCCACCAGCAGAGTACCAGGGGGCCAAGAGACCCAGTACTTC
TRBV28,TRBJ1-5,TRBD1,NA,CASSFSGTGSNQPQHF,TGTGCCAGCAGTTTTTCCGGGACAGGGAGCAATCAGCCCCAGCATTTT
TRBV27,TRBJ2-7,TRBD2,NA,CASSPGLAYEQYF,TGTGCCAGTTCCCCGGGACTAGCTTACGAGCAGTACTTC
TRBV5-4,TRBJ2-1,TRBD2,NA,CASSSPGLAGGQAFF,TGTGCCAGCAGCTCACCGGGACTAGCGGGAGGACAGGCGTTCTTC
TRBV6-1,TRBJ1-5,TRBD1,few,CASDRVRGNQPQHF,TGTGCCAGCGACAGGGTCAGGGGCAATCAGCCCCAGCATTTT
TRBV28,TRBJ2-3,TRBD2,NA,CASSFGGGPSTDTQYF,TGTGCCAGCAGTTTCGGGGGGGGTCCAAGCACAGATACGCAGTATTTT
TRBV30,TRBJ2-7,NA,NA,CAWSSPYEQYF,TGTGCCTGGAGTTCTCCCTACGAGCAGTACTTC
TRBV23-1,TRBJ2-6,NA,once,CASSLAGVSGANVLTF,TGCGCCAGCAGTTTGGCAGGGGTTTCTGGGGCCAACGTCCTGACTTTC
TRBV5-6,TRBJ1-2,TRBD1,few,CASIKIPDRVANYGYTF,TGTGCCAGCATCAAAATCCCGGACAGGGTAGCTAACTATGGCTACACCTTC
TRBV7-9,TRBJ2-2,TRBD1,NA,CASSLSRDRRNTGELFF,TGTGCCAGCAGCTTATCCCGGGACAGACGAAACACCGGGGAGCTGTTTTTT
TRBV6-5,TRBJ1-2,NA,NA,CASSYPDLGYTF,TGTGCCAGCAGTTATCCGGACTTGGGCTACACCTTC
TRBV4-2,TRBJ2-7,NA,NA,CASSQDVQSPRPYEQYF,TGTGCCAGCAGCCAAGATGTTCAATCCCCCAGGCCATACGAGCAGTACTTC
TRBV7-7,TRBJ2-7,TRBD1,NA,CASSLQPGQGGFQYF,TGTGCCAGCAGCCTCCAACCGGGACAGGGGGGATTTCAGTACTTC
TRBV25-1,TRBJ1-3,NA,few,CASSEPGGNTIYF,TGTGCCAGCAGTGAACCGGGGGGAAACACCATATATTTT
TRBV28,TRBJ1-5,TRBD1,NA,CASSRDRVGNQPQHF,TGTGCCAGCAGCCGAGACAGGGTAGGCAATCAGCCCCAGCATTTT
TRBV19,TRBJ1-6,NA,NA,CASSISGDYNSPLHF,TGTGCCAGTAGTATATCGGGAGACTATAATTCACCCCTCCACTTT
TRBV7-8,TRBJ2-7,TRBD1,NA,CASSFTGTGASYEQYF,TGTGCCAGCAGCTTTACGGGGACAGGAGCTTCCTACGAGCAGTACTTC
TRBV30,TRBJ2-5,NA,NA,CAWSGGGLQETQYF,TGTGCCTGGAGTGGGGGGGGGCTACAAGAGACCCAGTACTTC
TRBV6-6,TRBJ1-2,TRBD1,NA,CASRRGQGGPGYGYTF,TGTGCCAGCAGACGAGGACAGGGCGGTCCGGGCTATGGCTACACCTTC
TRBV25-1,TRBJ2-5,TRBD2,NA,CASSEGVAGVKETQYF,TGTGCCAGCAGTGAAGGTGTAGCGGGAGTCAAAGAGACCCAGTACTTC
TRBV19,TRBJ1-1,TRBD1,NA,CASKAGGFQTNTEAFF,TGTGCCAGTAAGGCAGGGGGCTTCCAAACGAACACTGAAGCTTTCTTT
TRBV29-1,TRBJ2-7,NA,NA,CSVEKQDGPWYEQYF,TGCAGCGTTGAGAAACAGGACGGGCCATGGTACGAGCAGTACTTC
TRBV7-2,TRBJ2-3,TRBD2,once,CASSLDGGRTDTQYF,TGTGCCAGCAGCTTAGATGGCGGGAGAACAGATACGCAGTATTTT
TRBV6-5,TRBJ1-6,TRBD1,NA,CASSDRGPSSPLHF,TGTGCCAGCAGTGACAGGGGGCCTAGTTCACCCCTCCACTTT
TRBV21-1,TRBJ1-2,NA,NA,CASEEPGVYGYTF,TGTGCCAGCGAGGAACCAGGGGTCTATGGCTACACCTTC
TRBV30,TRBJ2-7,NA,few,CAWEDQAPGYEQYF,TGTGCCTGGGAAGATCAAGCACCTGGCTACGAGCAGTACTTC
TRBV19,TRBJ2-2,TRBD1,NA,CASSFYQGATGELFF,TGTGCCAGTAGTTTTTATCAGGGGGCGACCGGGGAGCTGTTTTTT
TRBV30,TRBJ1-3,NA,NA,CAWSLSSGNTIYF,TGTGCCTGGAGTTTGAGCTCTGGAAACACCATATATTTT
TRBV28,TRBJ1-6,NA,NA,CASTISPPQALHF,TGTGCCAGCACCATTAGCCCTCCCCAAGCCCTCCACTTT
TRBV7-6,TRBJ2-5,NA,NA,CASSLVRETQYF,TGTGCCAGCAGCTTAGTCAGGGAGACCCAGTACTTC
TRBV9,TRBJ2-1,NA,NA,CASSALQGEQFF,TGTGCCAGCAGCGCCCTCCAGGGTGAGCAGTTCTTC
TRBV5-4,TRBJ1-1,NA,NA,CASSLATGNTEAFF,TGTGCCAGCAGCTTGGCGACGGGGAACACTGAAGCTTTCTTT
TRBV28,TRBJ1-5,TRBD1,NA,CASSIGTEPPYSNQPQHF,TGTGCCAGCAGCATCGGGACAGAGCCCCCTTATAGCAATCAGCCCCAGCATTTT
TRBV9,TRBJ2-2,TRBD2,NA,CASLPGLAGGGTGELFF,TGTGCCAGCCTCCCGGGGCTAGCGGGAGGTGGGACCGGGGAGCTGTTTTTT
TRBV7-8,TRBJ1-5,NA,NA,CASSLVQGSNQPQHF,TGTGCCAGCAGCTTGGTTCAGGGGTCCAATCAGCCCCAGCATTTT
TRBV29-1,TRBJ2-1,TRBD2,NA,CSVASGGGPYNEQFF,TGCAGCGTTGCCTCTGGCGGGGGGCCTTACAATGAGCAGTTCTTC
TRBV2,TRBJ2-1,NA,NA,CASSERVNEQFF,TGTGCCAGCAGTGAACGGGTGAATGAGCAGTTCTTC
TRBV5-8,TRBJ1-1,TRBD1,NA,CASSGRTGNTEAFF,TGTGCCAGCAGCGGTCGGACAGGGAACACTGAAGCTTTCTTT
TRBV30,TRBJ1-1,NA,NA,CAWSGHQNTEAFF,TGTGCCTGGAGTGGACACCAGAACACTGAAGCTTTCTTT
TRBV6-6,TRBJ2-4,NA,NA,CASSPGGMGIQYF,TGTGCCAGCAGCCCTGGGGGGATGGGCATTCAGTACTTC
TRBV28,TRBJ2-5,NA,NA,CASSPLAEEETQYF,TGTGCCAGCAGTCCCTTAGCGGAGGAAGAGACCCAGTACTTC